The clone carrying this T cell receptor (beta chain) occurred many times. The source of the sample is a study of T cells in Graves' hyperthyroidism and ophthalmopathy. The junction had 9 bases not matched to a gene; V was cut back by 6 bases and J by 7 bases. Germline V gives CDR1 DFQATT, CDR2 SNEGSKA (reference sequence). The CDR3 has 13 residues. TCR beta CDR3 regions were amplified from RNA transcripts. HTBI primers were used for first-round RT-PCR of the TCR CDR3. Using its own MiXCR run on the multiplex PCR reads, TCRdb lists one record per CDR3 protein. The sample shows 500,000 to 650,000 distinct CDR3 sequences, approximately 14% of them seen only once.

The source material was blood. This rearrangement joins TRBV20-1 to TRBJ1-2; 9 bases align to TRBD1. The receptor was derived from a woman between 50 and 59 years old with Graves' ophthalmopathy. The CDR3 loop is CSASTTGGPGYTF. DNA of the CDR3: TGCAGTGCCAGTACGACAGGGGGTCCTGGCTACACCTTC.